The next 6 T cell receptor beta chains were all read from a single sample in a study of blood T cells in healthy people across ages. Through a sample-barcoded 5' primer and a J-beta primer mix, a second PCR was run for roughly 6 to 11 cycles. TCRdb used MiXCR to reprocess the 5' RACE reads, holding one entry per CDR3 protein. The sample lists around 870,000 distinct CDR3 sequences; around 26% were seen once. Sequencing was done on a sample of blood. These receptors were taken from a woman aged 80 or over in good health.

As regards this clonotype: At one of its ends the junction is not consistent with the germline gene, which may arise from a read error. This chain joins TRBV18 and TRBJ2-5; TRBD2 might be the D (5 bases). Germline values: CDR1 KGHSH, CDR2 LQKENI. CDR3 size: 15 residues. The CDR3 is CASPPYRGIQGTQYF. CDR3 sequence (DNA): TGTGCCAGCCCACCATATCGGGGAATCCAAGGGACCCAGTACTTC.

This clonotype was seen repeatedly, ten times or more. The chain employs TRBV7-2 and TRBJ2-3; 16 nucleotides match TRBD2. With 0 bases clipped from V and 5 bases from J, the junction kept 8 bases outside the gene matches. CDR3 length: 19 residues. Germline lookup yields CDR1 SGHTA and CDR2 FQGNSA. CDR3 bases: TGTGCCAGCAGCTTAGCTGCGGGACTAGCGGGGGGGCCGAGAGATACGCAGTATTTT. This translates into CASSLAAGLAGGPRDTQYF.

This clonotype has more than one count but fewer than ten. This may come from a read error, since a much larger clone is one base off. The chain links TRBV7-9 to TRBJ2-5, with 13 positions matching TRBD2. CDR1 is SEHNR and CDR2 is FQNEAQ in the germline V gene (reference sequence). The CDR3 length is 16 residues. The DNA of the CDR3 is TGTGCCAGCAGCCCGACTAGCGGGGGGCCCGGTCAGACCCGGTACTTC. Encoded protein: CASSPTSGGPGQTRYF.

This clonotype was detected only a few times. This sequence joins TRBV18 and TRBJ1-4; D ambiguous. V lost 3 bases, J lost 7 bases, and 12 bases lay in between. Germline lookup yields CDR1 KGHSH and CDR2 LQKENI. This CDR3 has 14 amino acids. In DNA form, the CDR3 reads TGTGCCAGCTCACCGGACGGCCGCCGTGAAAAACTGTTTTTT. Its protein product is CASSPDGRREKLFF.

The chain carries TRBV5-4 and TRBJ1-2, with a weak D call TRBD1 (6 bases). The germline gives CDR1 SGHNT, CDR2 YYREEE (reference sequence). V was cut by 4 bases and J by 8 bases, with 21 bases left in between. The CDR3 length is 15 residues. CDR3 protein: CASSTTGMGLWGYTF. The DNA of the CDR3 is TGTGCCAGCAGCACTACAGGGATGGGGCTTTGGGGCTACACCTTC.

As for this clonotype: This could be a read error, since a much larger clone is one nucleotide away. This rearrangement joins TRBV20-1 to TRBJ1-6; D is unresolved. The CDR3 has 9 residues. The germline V gene has CDR1 DFQATT and CDR2 SNEGSKA (reference sequence). Trimming took off 8 bases at V and 14 bases at J, with 10 bases between the two ends. CDR3 sequence: CSTGVTLHF. The DNA of the CDR3 is TGCAGTACTGGCGTCACCCTCCACTTT.